These T cell receptor beta chains were read from a single sample in a study of blood T cell repertoires in COVID-19. The assay was immunoSEQ multiplex PCR, and TCRdb's table has in-frame clones only and misses some. This sample has approximately 91,000 clones, with 70% to 90% found just once. Sequencing used peripheral blood. All receptors come from a man between 70 and 80 years old with acute or convalescent COVID-19. The CDR3 runs from the conserved cysteine through the conserved F or W. Fields, in order: V gene, D gene, CDR3 protein. The D gene is left open where the match is weak.

V gene: TRBV11-2; D gene: .; CDR3 protein: CASSPGVDEKLFF
V gene: TRBV12-3/TRBV12-4; D gene: TRBD1; CDR3 protein: CASRTGEGSPLHF
V gene: TRBV6-6; D gene: TRBD1; CDR3 protein: CASTPQGVTYEQYF
V gene: TRBV28; D gene: TRBD1; CDR3 protein: CASSPGGTVDYGYTF
V gene: TRBV9; D gene: .; CDR3 protein: CARAGRHDVTDTQYF
V gene: TRBV28; D gene: TRBD1; CDR3 protein: CASDRTGPGANVLTF
V gene: TRBV3-1/TRBV3-2; D gene: .; CDR3 protein: CASSLGTMRGEKLFF
V gene: TRBV7-8; D gene: TRBD1; CDR3 protein: CASSSRDRNSPLHF
V gene: TRBV5-1; D gene: TRBD1; CDR3 protein: CASRPPGQVFKQYF
V gene: TRBV6-5; D gene: .; CDR3 protein: CASSYREPRSYGYTF
V gene: TRBV7-9; D gene: TRBD1; CDR3 protein: CASSPVGQGETQYF
V gene: TRBV27; D gene: .; CDR3 protein: CASSPDRLNEKLFF
V gene: TRBV11-2; D gene: .; CDR3 protein: CASSFRGGITYNEQFF
V gene: TRBV7-9; D gene: .; CDR3 protein: CASNRQVYQETQYF
V gene: TRBV4-2; D gene: TRBD2; CDR3 protein: CASSQGGGGAADTQYF
V gene: TRBV5-8; D gene: TRBD1; CDR3 protein: CASSQQGYSYEQYF
V gene: TRBV29-1; D gene: .; CDR3 protein: CSVEETDRQLSGYTF
V gene: TRBV19; D gene: .; CDR3 protein: CASSAAGALQETQYF
V gene: TRBV9; D gene: TRBD2; CDR3 protein: CASGGGGTDTQYF
V gene: TRBV2; D gene: .; CDR3 protein: CASSEPGSSYNSPLHF
V gene: TRBV19; D gene: TRBD1; CDR3 protein: CATNRNRGEDEKLFF
V gene: TRBV19; D gene: .; CDR3 protein: CASSWTTTEAFF
V gene: TRBV5-1; D gene: .; CDR3 protein: CASSSLAGTRNEQFF
V gene: TRBV5-1; D gene: .; CDR3 protein: CASATGIMNTGELFF
V gene: TRBV6-5; D gene: TRBD1; CDR3 protein: CASRETGKETQYF
V gene: TRBV5-6; D gene: .; CDR3 protein: CASSPTGRGYTF